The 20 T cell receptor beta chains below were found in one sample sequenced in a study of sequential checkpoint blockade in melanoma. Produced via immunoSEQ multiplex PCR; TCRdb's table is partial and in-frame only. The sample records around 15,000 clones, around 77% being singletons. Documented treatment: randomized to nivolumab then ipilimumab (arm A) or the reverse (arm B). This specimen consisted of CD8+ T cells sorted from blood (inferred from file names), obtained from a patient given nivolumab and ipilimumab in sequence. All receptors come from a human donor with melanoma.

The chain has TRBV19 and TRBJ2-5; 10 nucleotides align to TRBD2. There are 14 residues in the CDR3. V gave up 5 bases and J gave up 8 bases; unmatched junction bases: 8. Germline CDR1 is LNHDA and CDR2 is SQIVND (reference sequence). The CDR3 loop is CASSVASGSLTQYF. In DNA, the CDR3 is TGTGCCAGTAGTGTGGCTAGCGGGAGTCTAACCCAGTACTTC. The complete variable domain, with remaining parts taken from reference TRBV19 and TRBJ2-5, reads DGGITQSPKYLFRKEGQNVTLSCEQNLNHDAMYWYRQDPGQGLRLIYYSQIVNDFQKGDIAEGYSVSREKKESFPLTVTSAQKNPTAFYLCASSVASGSLTQYFGPGTRLLVL.

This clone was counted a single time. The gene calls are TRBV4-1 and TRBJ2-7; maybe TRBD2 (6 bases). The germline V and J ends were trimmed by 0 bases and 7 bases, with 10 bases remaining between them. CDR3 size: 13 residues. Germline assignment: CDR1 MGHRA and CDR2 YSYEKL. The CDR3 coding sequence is TGCGCCAGCAGCCAAGATTTGGGGAGGGAGCAGTACTTC. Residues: CASSQDLGREQYF.

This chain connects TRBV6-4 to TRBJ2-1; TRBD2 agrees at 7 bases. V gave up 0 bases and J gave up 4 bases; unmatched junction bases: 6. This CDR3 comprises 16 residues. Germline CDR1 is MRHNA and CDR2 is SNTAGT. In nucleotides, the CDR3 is TGTGCCAGCAGTGACTCGGCTAGCGGAGGTTACAATGAGCAGTTCTTC. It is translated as CASSDSASGGYNEQFF.

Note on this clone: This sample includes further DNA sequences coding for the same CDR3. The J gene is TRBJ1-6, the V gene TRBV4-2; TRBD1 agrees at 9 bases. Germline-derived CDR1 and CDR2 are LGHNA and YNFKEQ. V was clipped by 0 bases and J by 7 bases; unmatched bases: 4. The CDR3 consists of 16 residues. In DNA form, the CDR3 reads TGTGCCAGCAGCCAAGACCCCGGGACAGGGAATTCACCCCTCCACTTT. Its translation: CASSQDPGTGNSPLHF.

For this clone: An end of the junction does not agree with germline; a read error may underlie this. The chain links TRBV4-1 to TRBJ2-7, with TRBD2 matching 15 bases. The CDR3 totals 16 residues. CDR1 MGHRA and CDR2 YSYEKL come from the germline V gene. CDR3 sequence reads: CASSLGLAGGTYEQYF. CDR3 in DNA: TGTGCCAGCAGCCTCGGACTAGCGGGAGGGACCTACGAGCAGTACTTC.

CDR3 residues: CASSLGAGNTIYF. CDR3 nucleotides: TGTGCCAGCAGCTTGGGCGCCGGAAACACCATATATTTT. The V and J genes are TRBV5-6 and TRBJ1-3, with D uncertain. V was shortened by 0 bases and J by 4 bases, with 5 bases between the two germline ends. The germline V gene encodes CDR1 SGHDT and CDR2 YYEEEE. The CDR3 sequence is 13 residues long.

As DNA, the CDR3 is TGTGCCAGAGGGAGCGGGAGGGCCAGGGATACGCAGTATTTT. It specifies CARGSGRARDTQYF. This chain joins TRBV25-1 and TRBJ2-3; 10 nucleotides align to TRBD2. The CDR3 is 14 amino acids. Germline CDR1 and CDR2: MGHDK and SYGVNS. The V and J ends lost 9 bases and 6 bases, in that order; junction bases with no gene match: 9.

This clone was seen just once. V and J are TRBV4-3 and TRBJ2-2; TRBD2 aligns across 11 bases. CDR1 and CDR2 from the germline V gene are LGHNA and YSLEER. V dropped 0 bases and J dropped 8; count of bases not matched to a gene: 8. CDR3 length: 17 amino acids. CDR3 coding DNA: TGCGCCAGCAGCCAAGATCGTCTAGCGGGAGGCGGTGGGGAGCTGTTTTTT. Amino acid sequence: CASSQDRLAGGGGELFF.

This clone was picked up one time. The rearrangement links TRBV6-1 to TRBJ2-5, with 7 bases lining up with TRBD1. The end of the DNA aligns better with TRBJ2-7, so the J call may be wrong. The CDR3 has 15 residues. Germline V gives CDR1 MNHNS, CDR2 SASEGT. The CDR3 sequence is CASSEGAGGSYEQYF. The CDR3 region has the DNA TGTGCCAGCAGTGAAGGCGCAGGGGGCTCCTACGAGCAGTACTTC.

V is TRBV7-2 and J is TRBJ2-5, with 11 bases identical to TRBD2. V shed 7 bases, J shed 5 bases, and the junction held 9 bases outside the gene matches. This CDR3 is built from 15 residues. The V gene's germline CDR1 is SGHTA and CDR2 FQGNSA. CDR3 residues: CASNSMLAGGETQYF. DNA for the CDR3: TGTGCCAGCAACTCAATGCTAGCGGGAGGTGAGACCCAGTACTTC.

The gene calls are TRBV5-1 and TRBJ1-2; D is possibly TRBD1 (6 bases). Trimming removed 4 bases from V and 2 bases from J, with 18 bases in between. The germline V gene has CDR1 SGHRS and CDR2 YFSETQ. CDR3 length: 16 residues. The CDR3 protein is CASSVNPGTTNYGYTF. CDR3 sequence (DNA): TGCGCCAGCAGCGTAAACCCCGGGACAACCAACTATGGCTACACCTTC.

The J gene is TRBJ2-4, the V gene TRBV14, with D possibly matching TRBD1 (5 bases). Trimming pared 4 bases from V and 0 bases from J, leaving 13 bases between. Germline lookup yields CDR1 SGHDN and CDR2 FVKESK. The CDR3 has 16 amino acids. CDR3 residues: CASSRTQGRAKNIQYF. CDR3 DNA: TGTGCCAGCAGCCGAACTCAGGGTAGAGCCAAAAACATTCAGTACTTC.

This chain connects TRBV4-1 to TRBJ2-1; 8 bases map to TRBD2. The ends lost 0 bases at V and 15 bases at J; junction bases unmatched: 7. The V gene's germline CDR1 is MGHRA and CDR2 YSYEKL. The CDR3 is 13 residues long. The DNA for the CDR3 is TGCGCCAGCAGCCAAGATCGGTCCGGGGGGGCGTTCTTC. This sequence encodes CASSQDRSGGAFF.

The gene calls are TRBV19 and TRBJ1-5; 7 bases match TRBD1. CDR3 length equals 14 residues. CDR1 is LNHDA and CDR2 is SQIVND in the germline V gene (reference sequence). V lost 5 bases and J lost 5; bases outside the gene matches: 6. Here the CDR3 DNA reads TGTGCCAGTAGTTTACAGGGGCCCTATCAGCCCCAGCATTTT. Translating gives CASSLQGPYQPQHF.

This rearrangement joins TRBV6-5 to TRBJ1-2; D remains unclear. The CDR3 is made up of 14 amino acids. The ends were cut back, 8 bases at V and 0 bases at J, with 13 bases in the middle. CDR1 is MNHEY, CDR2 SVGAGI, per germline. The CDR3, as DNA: TGTGCCAGCGGTACGAGTCCGGCTAACTATGGCTACACCTTC. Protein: CASGTSPANYGYTF.

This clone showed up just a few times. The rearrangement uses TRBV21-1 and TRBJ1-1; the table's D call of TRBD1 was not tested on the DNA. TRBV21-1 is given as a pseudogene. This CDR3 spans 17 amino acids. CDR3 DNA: TGTGCCAGCAGCAATGGCTCGAGGGACAGAGAGAACACTGAAGCTTTCTTT. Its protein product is CASSNGSRDRENTEAFF.

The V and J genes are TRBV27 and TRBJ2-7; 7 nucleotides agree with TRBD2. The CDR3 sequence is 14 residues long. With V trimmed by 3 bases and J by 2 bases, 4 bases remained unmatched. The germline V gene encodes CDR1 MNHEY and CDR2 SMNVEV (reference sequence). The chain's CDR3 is CASSFLGLPYEQYF. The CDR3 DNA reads TGTGCCAGCAGTTTTTTGGGACTACCCTACGAGCAGTACTTC.

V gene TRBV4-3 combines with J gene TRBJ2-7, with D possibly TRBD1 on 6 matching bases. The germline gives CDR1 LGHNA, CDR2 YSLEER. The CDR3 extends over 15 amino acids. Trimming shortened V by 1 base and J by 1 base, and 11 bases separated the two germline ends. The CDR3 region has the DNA TGCGCCAGCAGCCAAGTCGCAGGGGATTCCTACGAGCAGTACTTC. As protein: CASSQVAGDSYEQYF.

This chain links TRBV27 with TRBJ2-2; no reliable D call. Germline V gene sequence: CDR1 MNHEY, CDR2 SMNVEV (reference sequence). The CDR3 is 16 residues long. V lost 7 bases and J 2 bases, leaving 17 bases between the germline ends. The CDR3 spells CASTSTWYLNTGELFF. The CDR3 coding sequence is TGTGCCAGCACCTCTACGTGGTATCTAAACACCGGGGAGCTGTTTTTT.

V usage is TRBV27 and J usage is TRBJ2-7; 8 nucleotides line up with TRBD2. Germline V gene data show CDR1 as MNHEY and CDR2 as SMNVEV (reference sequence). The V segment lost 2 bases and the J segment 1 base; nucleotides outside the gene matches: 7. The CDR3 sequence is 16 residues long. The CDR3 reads CASSLLSSGRSYEQYF. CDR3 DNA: TGTGCCAGCAGTTTACTATCTAGCGGGCGGTCCTACGAGCAGTACTTC.